This is a list of T cell receptor beta chains from one sample in a study of blood T cell repertoires in COVID-19. TCRdb keeps only in-frame clones here, not all; method: immunoSEQ multiplex PCR. Of roughly 100,000 clones listed, approximately 80% are singletons. The sequencing input was peripheral blood. These TCRs come from a man aged 55 to 69 with acute or convalescent COVID-19. The CDR3 runs from the conserved cysteine through the conserved F or W. The order of the fields is J gene, V gene, clone size, D gene, CDR3 DNA, CDR3 protein. D genes are given only for firm matches. Clone size, where shown, is once, few, many, or a class for clones that have expanded.

TRBJ2-6	TRBV3-1/TRBV3-2	NA	NA	TGTGCCAGCAGCCAGCACACAGGGTCTGGGGCCAACGTCCTGACTTTC	CASSQHTGSGANVLTF
TRBJ2-7	TRBV19	NA	TRBD2	TGTGCCAGTAAACCTAGCGGCCGAATTTCCTACGAGCAGTACTTC	CASKPSGRISYEQYF
TRBJ1-1	TRBV28	NA	TRBD1	TGTGCCAGCAGTTTAAGGAGTATAGGACAGGGACTTGAAGCTTTCTTT	CASSLRSIGQGLEAFF
TRBJ2-7	TRBV2	NA	NA	TGTGCCAGCAGTGAATCGCCCCCTCAGGGCATTCCCTACGAGCAGTACTTC	CASSESPPQGIPYEQYF
TRBJ2-3	TRBV5-1	few	NA	TGCGCCAGCAGCTTTTTGGCAGGCTCAGATACGCAGTATTTT	CASSFLAGSDTQYF
TRBJ2-7	TRBV4-1	NA	NA	TGCGCCAGCAGCCAGTTTCGGGACAACTACGAGCAGTACTTC	CASSQFRDNYEQYF
TRBJ1-5	TRBV30	NA	TRBD1	TGTGCCTGGAGTGGGACAGGGGGTGTACATCAGCCCCAGCATTTT	CAWSGTGGVHQPQHF
TRBJ1-2	TRBV18	NA	NA	TGTGCCAGCTCACCACTGGCGGACAGATATGGCTACACCTTC	CASSPLADRYGYTF
TRBJ2-1	TRBV3-1/TRBV3-2	NA	NA	TGTGCCAGCAGCCAAACCTGGACTAACAATGAGCAGTTCTTC	CASSQTWTNNEQFF
TRBJ2-1	TRBV6-5	NA	NA	TGTGCCAGCAGTTTCGGTGTCTACAATGAGCAGTTCTTC	CASSFGVYNEQFF
TRBJ2-7	TRBV3-1/TRBV3-2	NA	TRBD1	TGTGCCAGCAGCATCGGGACAGGGGGCTACGAGCAGTACTTC	CASSIGTGGYEQYF
TRBJ2-5	TRBV5-1	once	TRBD2	TGCGCCAGCAGCCCGTGGGCTAGCGGGGACCAAGAGACCCAGTACTTC	CASSPWASGDQETQYF
TRBJ2-7	TRBV7-2	NA	TRBD2	TGTGCCAGCAGCTTAGACCTAGCGGGATCCTACGAGCAGTACTTC	CASSLDLAGSYEQYF
TRBJ1-2	TRBV7-3	few	NA	TGTGCCAGCAGCTCCTGGGGTGGACTTCTATCCGACGGCTACACCTTC	CASSSWGGLLSDGYTF
TRBJ1-3	TRBV11-2	NA	TRBD1	TGTGCCAGCGTCGGGACAGTTGGAAACACCATATATTTT	CASVGTVGNTIYF
TRBJ1-4	TRBV28	NA	TRBD1	TGTGCCAGCAGTTTATCTGGCAGGGGGGCTAATGAAAAACTGTTTTTT	CASSLSGRGANEKLFF
TRBJ2-3	TRBV9	NA	TRBD1	TGTGCCAGCAGCGTAGGACAGGGGGCATGGACAGATACGCAGTATTTT	CASSVGQGAWTDTQYF
TRBJ2-2	TRBV5-1	NA	NA	TGCGCCAGCAGCTCCGGCCGGGACATGGCCGGGGAGCTGTTTTTT	CASSSGRDMAGELFF
TRBJ2-1	TRBV5-8	few	NA	TGTGCCAGCAGCTTACGCGGGATATACAATGAGCAGTTCTTC	CASSLRGIYNEQFF
TRBJ2-1	TRBV7-3	NA	NA	TGTGCCAGCAGCTTAAATCCCCGGACAGTCCCAAGCCGCCACAATGAGCAGTTCTTC	CASSLNPRTVPSRHNEQFF
TRBJ1-2	TRBV11-3	NA	NA	TGTGCCAGCAGCTTCCCCACCGGGGGGTTTAATGGCTACACCTTC	CASSFPTGGFNGYTF
TRBJ2-1	TRBV9	NA	TRBD2	TGTGCCAGCAGCGTAGTATCTAGCGGGAGTGGGTACAATGAGCAGTTCTTC	CASSVVSSGSGYNEQFF
TRBJ2-2	TRBV5-6	NA	TRBD1	TGTGCCAGCAGTCCCGACAGGGGAGTTGCAAGGGAGCTGTTTTTT	CASSPDRGVARELFF
TRBJ1-3	TRBV30	NA	NA	TGTGCCTGGAGCCCACAGGGTGGAAACACCATATATTTT	CAWSPQGGNTIYF
TRBJ1-2	TRBV6-5	once	TRBD1	TGTGCCAGCAGTCTCCGGGACAGAGGAGGAAATGGCTACACCTTC	CASSLRDRGGNGYTF
TRBJ2-3	TRBV7-6	NA	NA	TGTGCCAGCAGCTTATTTGTAGCGGTCCAAGATACGCAGTATTTT	CASSLFVAVQDTQYF
TRBJ1-1	TRBV2	NA	TRBD1	TGTGCCAGCACGGGGACAGCAAACACTGAAGCTTTCTTT	CASTGTANTEAFF
TRBJ2-2	TRBV29-1	NA	NA	TGCAGCGTTTTAGACAGCACCGTCGCCGGGGAGCTGTTTTTT	CSVLDSTVAGELFF
TRBJ2-7	TRBV14	NA	TRBD2	TGTGCCAGCAGCATCGGACTAGCGGGGGCTACCTACGAGCAGTACTTC	CASSIGLAGATYEQYF
TRBJ1-3	TRBV11-3	NA	NA	TGTGCCAGCACTCTAGCCCTTGGTGACACCATATATTTT	CASTLALGDTIYF
TRBJ2-1	TRBV4-3	NA	TRBD1	TGCGCCAGCAGCCCGGGACAGTCGGTTGAGCAGTTCTTC	CASSPGQSVEQFF
TRBJ1-2	TRBV6-1	NA	NA	TGTGCCAGCAGTGAACCGGGGGACTATGGCTACACCTTC	CASSEPGDYGYTF
TRBJ2-3	TRBV20-1	NA	NA	TGCAGTGCTAGTGGTGGTAGCGGAAGCACAGATACGCAGTATTTT	CSASGGSGSTDTQYF
TRBJ1-1	TRBV6-1	NA	TRBD1	TGTGCCAGCAGTGAACAGGCAGGGGGCACTGAAGCTTTCTTT	CASSEQAGGTEAFF
TRBJ1-2	TRBV7-2	NA	NA	TGTGCCAGCAGCCCCCGTGGGGGCGCACATGGCTACACCTTC	CASSPRGGAHGYTF
TRBJ2-3	TRBV29-1	few	TRBD1	TGCAGCGTTGTGAAAGGGCGGGACAGGGGCACAGATACGCAGTATTTT	CSVVKGRDRGTDTQYF
TRBJ2-7	TRBV7-8	NA	TRBD1	TGTGCCAGCAGCTACAGGGGGGCCACCTACGAGCAGTACTTC	CASSYRGATYEQYF
TRBJ1-5	TRBV18	NA	NA	TGTGCCAGCTCACCAAAGACAGGTGGGGGTAGCAATCAGCCCCAGCATTTT	CASSPKTGGGSNQPQHF
TRBJ2-5	TRBV7-9	NA	TRBD1	TGTGCCAGCAGCCGGACAGGTGGCGGGGAGACCCAGTACTTC	CASSRTGGGETQYF
TRBJ1-5	TRBV7-9	NA	TRBD1	TGTGCCAGCAGCTTGGGACAGGGGGGCCAGCCCCAGCATTTT	CASSLGQGGQPQHF
TRBJ1-1	TRBV18	NA	NA	TGTGCCAGCTCACCAGAAAGGGGTAACACTGAAGCTTTCTTT	CASSPERGNTEAFF
TRBJ1-1	TRBV11-2	NA	NA	TGTGTTGCAGGGCGCGGCACTGAAGCTTTCTTT	CVAGRGTEAFF
TRBJ2-1	TRBV15	NA	TRBD2	TGTGCCACCAGCCCTCACCCCACTAGCGGGGCAGGTGAGCAGTTCTTC	CATSPHPTSGAGEQFF
TRBJ1-2	TRBV11-2	once	TRBD1	TGTGCCAGCAGCCTTCTGGGGACAGAACCTAACTATGGCTACACCTTC	CASSLLGTEPNYGYTF
TRBJ2-5	TRBV18	NA	TRBD1	TGTGCCAGCTCACCTGTACAGGGGCGCCAAGAGACCCAGTACTTC	CASSPVQGRQETQYF
TRBJ1-1	TRBV3-1/TRBV3-2	NA	NA	TGTGCCAGCAGCCATCTCAGGATGCCGAACACTGAAGCTTTCTTT	CASSHLRMPNTEAFF
TRBJ1-2	TRBV6-4	NA	NA	TGTGCCAGCAGTTCCGGGACACGTAATGGCTACACCTTC	CASSSGTRNGYTF
TRBJ2-2	TRBV15	NA	TRBD1	TGTGCCACCAGCAGAGAGGGACAGGGGAACACCGGGGAGCTGTTTTTT	CATSREGQGNTGELFF
TRBJ1-2	TRBV9	NA	TRBD1	TGTGCCAGCAGCCCCACACCGGGACAGGGGGCCTATGGCTACACCTTC	CASSPTPGQGAYGYTF
TRBJ2-1	TRBV6-2/TRBV6-3	NA	TRBD1	TGTGCCAGCACCCCCGACAGGGTAGCTGAGCAGTTCTTC	CASTPDRVAEQFF
TRBJ1-4	TRBV29-1	NA	NA	TGCAGCGTTGTTGCAGGGCTAACTAATGAAAAACTGTTTTTT	CSVVAGLTNEKLFF
TRBJ2-7	TRBV3-1/TRBV3-2	NA	TRBD1	TGTGCCAGCAGCCCTGGGACAGGGGGAAGCTACGAGCAGTACTTC	CASSPGTGGSYEQYF
TRBJ2-3	TRBV7-3	NA	TRBD2	TGTGCCAGCAGCCCAACTAGCGGGATCACAGATACGCAGTATTTT	CASSPTSGITDTQYF
TRBJ1-2	TRBV2	few	NA	TGTGCCAGCAGTCCAAGTGGAGGGGGGGTCAATAGTGGCTACACCTTC	CASSPSGGGVNSGYTF
TRBJ2-7	TRBV4-2	NA	TRBD1	TGTGCCAGCAGCCAAGCGGACAGGACCTACGAGCAGTACTTC	CASSQADRTYEQYF
TRBJ2-3	TRBV30	NA	TRBD1	TGTGCCTGGAGTCCGGGTGACAGGGTGCAGACAGATACGCAGTATTTT	CAWSPGDRVQTDTQYF
TRBJ2-3	TRBV10-3	NA	TRBD1	TGTGCCATCAGTGCAGGACAGGCCATACCCACAGATACGCAGTATTTT	CAISAGQAIPTDTQYF
TRBJ1-2	TRBV19	NA	NA	TGTGCCAGTAGTATAGGCAGGGGTAGACACTACTATGGCTACACCTTC	CASSIGRGRHYYGYTF